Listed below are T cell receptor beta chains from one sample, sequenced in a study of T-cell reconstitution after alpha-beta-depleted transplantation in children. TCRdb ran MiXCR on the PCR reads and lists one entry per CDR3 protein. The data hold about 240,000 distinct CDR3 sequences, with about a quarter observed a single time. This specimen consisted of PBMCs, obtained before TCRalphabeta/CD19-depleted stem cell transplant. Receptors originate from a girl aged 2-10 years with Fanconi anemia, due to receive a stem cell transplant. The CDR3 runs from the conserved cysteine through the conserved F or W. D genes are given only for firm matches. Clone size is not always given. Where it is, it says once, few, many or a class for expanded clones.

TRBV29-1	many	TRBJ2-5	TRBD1	TGCAGCGTTGGGACAGGACCCCGAGTTGGGACCCAGTACTTC	CSVGTGPRVGTQYF
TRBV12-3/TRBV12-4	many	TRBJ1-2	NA	TGTGCCAGCAGTTTACAAGGGACGAACTATGGCTACACCTTC	CASSLQGTNYGYTF
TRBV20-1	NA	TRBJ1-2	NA	TGCAGTGCTAGAAACGATCGACGGGACTATGGCTACACCTTC	CSARNDRRDYGYTF
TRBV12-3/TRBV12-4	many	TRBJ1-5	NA	TGTGCCAGCACCAACGACAACCAGCCCCAGCATTTT	CASTNDNQPQHF
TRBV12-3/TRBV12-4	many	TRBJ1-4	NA	TGTGCCAGCAGTGCCCGCCGGGACATCCGACTTAATGAAAAACTGTTTTTT	CASSARRDIRLNEKLFF
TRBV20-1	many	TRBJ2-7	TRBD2	TGCAGTGCTAGCCCTGGACTAGCGGGGGGCCTTTGGTCCTACGAGCAGTACTTC	CSASPGLAGGLWSYEQYF
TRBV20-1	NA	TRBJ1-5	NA	TGCAGTGCTAGGGAGGTCCTCAATCAGCCCCAGCATTTT	CSAREVLNQPQHF
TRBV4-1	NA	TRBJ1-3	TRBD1	TGCGCCAGCAGCCAAGTTACCAGGGGGCGATTAAACACCATATATTTT	CASSQVTRGRLNTIYF
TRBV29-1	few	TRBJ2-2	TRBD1	TGCAGCGTAGAAGACAGGGGCGGCGGGGAGCTGTTTTTT	CSVEDRGGGELFF
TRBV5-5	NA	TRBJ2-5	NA	TGTGCCAGCAGTTTGATGGGGGCCGGGGAGACCCAGTACTTC	CASSLMGAGETQYF
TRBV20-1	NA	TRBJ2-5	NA	TGCAGTGCGCATAAGGGTCGTCAAGAGACCCAGTACTTC	CSAHKGRQETQYF
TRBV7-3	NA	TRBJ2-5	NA	TGTGCCAGCAGCATTCCGGGACTTAGGGGAGAGACCCAGTACTTC	CASSIPGLRGETQYF
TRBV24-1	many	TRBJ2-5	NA	TGTGCCACCAGTGTAGGGAGCGGAGATCAAGAGACCCAGTACTTC	CATSVGSGDQETQYF
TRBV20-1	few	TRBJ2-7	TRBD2	TGCAGTGCTAGAGTCGGGGACTATTCCTACGAGCAGTACTTC	CSARVGDYSYEQYF
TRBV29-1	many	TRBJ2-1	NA	TGCAGCGTTGATTTTTATACTCTGGGCTACAATGAGCAGTTCTTC	CSVDFYTLGYNEQFF
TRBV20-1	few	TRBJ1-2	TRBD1	TGCAGTGCTAACAGGGGTTATGGCTACACCTTC	CSANRGYGYTF
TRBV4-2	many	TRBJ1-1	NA	TGTGCCAGCAGCCAAGATACGCGTAGCAGGGGCTGGGCTGAAGCTTTCTTT	CASSQDTRSRGWAEAFF
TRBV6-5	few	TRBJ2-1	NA	TGTGCCAGCAGTTTGACTAGAGGGGGCAATGAGCAGTTCTTC	CASSLTRGGNEQFF
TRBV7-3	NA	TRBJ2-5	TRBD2	TGTGCCAGCAGCCAGGGACTAGCGCCCCAAGAGACCCAGTACTTC	CASSQGLAPQETQYF
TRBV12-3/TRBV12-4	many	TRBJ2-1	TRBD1	TGTGCCAGCAACTTGGGACAGGCCTTAGGGCAGTTCTTC	CASNLGQALGQFF
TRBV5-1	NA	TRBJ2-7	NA	TGCGCCAGCAGCTTTACTCGGGGGTTCGAGCAGTACTTC	CASSFTRGFEQYF
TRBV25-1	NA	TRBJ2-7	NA	TGTGCCAGCAGTGAATATATGGGCATCTCCTACGAGCAGTACTTC	CASSEYMGISYEQYF
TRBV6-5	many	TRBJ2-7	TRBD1	TGTGCCAGCAGTTCCAACTCAGGGGGTAACGAGCAGTACTTC	CASSSNSGGNEQYF
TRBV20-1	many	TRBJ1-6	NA	TGCAGTGCTAGTTCGGGCTTTAATTCACCCCTCCACTTT	CSASSGFNSPLHF
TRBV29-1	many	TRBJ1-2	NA	TGCAGCCACAGTTCTAACTATGGCTACACCTTC	CSHSSNYGYTF
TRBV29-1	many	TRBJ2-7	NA	TGCAGCGTTGAAAAAACAGGGACCTACGAGCAGTACTTC	CSVEKTGTYEQYF
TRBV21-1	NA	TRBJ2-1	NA	TGTGCCAGCAGCAAACGTCCAGCCTACAATGAGCAGTTCTTC	CASSKRPAYNEQFF
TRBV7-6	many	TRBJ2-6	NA	TGTGCCAGCAGCTTATGGGAAGGGGTCTCTCTCTCTGGGGCCAACGTCCTGACTTTC	CASSLWEGVSLSGANVLTF
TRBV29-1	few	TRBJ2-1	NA	TGCAGCGTTGGCCGGATCTCCTACAATGAGCAGTTCTTC	CSVGRISYNEQFF
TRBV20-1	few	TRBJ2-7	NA	TGCAGTGCTATGGACAGAGCAAAGTACTTC	CSAMDRAKYF
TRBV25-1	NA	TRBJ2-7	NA	TGTGCCAGCAGTATTAAATGGAGGAGGGGGCTCAGGTACGAGCAGTACTTC	CASSIKWRRGLRYEQYF
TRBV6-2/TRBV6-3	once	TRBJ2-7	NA	TGTGCCAGCAGGACGACTGGGCCCGCCTACGAGCAGTACTTC	CASRTTGPAYEQYF
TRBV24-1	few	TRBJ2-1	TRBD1	TGTGCCACCAGTGAAGGGACAGGGGAACTAGGATGGTACAATGAGCAGTTCTTC	CATSEGTGELGWYNEQFF
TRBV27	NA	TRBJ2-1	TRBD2	TGTGCCAGCAGTTTAAGGAGACTAGCGGGAGTATTTTCCAATGAGCAGTTCTTC	CASSLRRLAGVFSNEQFF
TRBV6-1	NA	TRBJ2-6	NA	TGTGCCAGCAGTGTAGGCGTTTCTGGGGCCAACGTCCTGACTTTC	CASSVGVSGANVLTF
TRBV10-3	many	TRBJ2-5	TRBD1	TGTGCCAGTGGACAGGACGGAGAGACCCAGTACTTC	CASGQDGETQYF
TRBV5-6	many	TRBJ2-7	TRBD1	TGTGCCAGCATGCCGGGACAGGGAGTCTACGAGCAGTACTTC	CASMPGQGVYEQYF
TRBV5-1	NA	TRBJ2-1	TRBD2	TGCGCCAGCAGCCCACTACTAGCGGGAGTGCTCAATGAGCAGTTCTTC	CASSPLLAGVLNEQFF
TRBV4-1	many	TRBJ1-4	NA	TGCGCCAGCAGCGAAAGGGAGAGGCCTGAAAAACTGTTTTTT	CASSERERPEKLFF
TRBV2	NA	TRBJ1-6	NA	TGTGCCAGCACCGCAGGACAGCTATATAATTCACCCCTCCACTTT	CASTAGQLYNSPLHF
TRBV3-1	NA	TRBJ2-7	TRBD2	TGTGCCAGCAGGTTGGGACTAGCCCCCTACGAGCAGTACTTC	CASRLGLAPYEQYF
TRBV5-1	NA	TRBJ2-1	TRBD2	TGCGCCAGCAGCCCCTTTGGGGGGGTCAATGAGCAGTTCTTC	CASSPFGGVNEQFF
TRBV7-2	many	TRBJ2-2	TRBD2	TGTGCCAGCAGCTTCTCACTAGCGGAGAACACCGGGGAGCTGTTTTTT	CASSFSLAENTGELFF
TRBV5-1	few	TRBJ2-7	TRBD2	TGCGCCAGCAGCTTGGCGGCGGGAGGGCCTTACGAGCAGTACTTC	CASSLAAGGPYEQYF
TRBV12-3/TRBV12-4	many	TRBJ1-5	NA	TGTGCCAGCAGTGTGGTTAGCAATCAGCCCCAGCATTTT	CASSVVSNQPQHF
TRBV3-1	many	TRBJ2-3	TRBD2	TGTGCCAGCAGCCTATGGGCGGGAGATAGCACAGATACGCAGTATTTT	CASSLWAGDSTDTQYF
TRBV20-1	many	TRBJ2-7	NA	TGCAGTGCTAGAATAATTGCAGGACCCTACGAGCAGTACTTC	CSARIIAGPYEQYF
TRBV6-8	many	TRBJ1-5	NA	TGTGCCAGCAGTTACGCGCAAAATAGCAATCAGCCCCAGCATTTT	CASSYAQNSNQPQHF
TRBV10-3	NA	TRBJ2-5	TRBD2	TGTGCCATCAGTGGTGAACTAGCGGGTGAAGAGACCCAGTACTTC	CAISGELAGEETQYF
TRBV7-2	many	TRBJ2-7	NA	TGTGCCAGCAGCTCGCCGGGATATGACCACGAGCAGTACTTC	CASSSPGYDHEQYF
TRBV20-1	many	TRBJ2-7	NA	TGCAGTGCCCCCCGCCAGACTAGATATTACGAGCAGTACTTC	CSAPRQTRYYEQYF
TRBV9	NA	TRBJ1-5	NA	TGTGCCAGCAGCGTAGTTACGGACGGTAGCAATCAGCCCCAGCATTTT	CASSVVTDGSNQPQHF
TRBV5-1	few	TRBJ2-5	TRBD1	TGCGCCAGCAGCTTGGCCTGGGACAGGGTTCAAGAGACCCAGTACTTC	CASSLAWDRVQETQYF
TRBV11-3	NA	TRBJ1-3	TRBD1	TGTGCCAGCGGCTTAAGGACAGGCCGCTCTGGAAACACCATATATTTT	CASGLRTGRSGNTIYF
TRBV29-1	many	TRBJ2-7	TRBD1	TGCAGCGTTGAAGTAGACAGGGCCTACGAGCAGTACTTC	CSVEVDRAYEQYF
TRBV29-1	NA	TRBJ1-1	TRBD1	TGCAGCGTCAGGACAGGGAGTTACACTGAAGCTTTCTTT	CSVRTGSYTEAFF
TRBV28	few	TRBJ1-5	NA	TGTGCCAGCAGCCCCCCAAAGCCCCAGCATTTT	CASSPPKPQHF